This note documents a single TCR beta chain sequence. From its re-call of the 5' RACE reads, TCRdb lists each CDR3 protein once, without DNA. The sample includes 400,000 or so distinct CDR3 sequences. Per the germline V gene, CDR1 is SGHRS and CDR2 is YFSETQ. There are 14 residues in the CDR3. The data derive from a study of T cells expressing NK-cell markers. The rearrangement joins TRBV5-1 to TRBJ1-2; TCRdb lists TRBD1, though no DNA is available to test this call. The receptor was derived from a woman aged 50 to 60 in good health. The sequenced sample was blood T cells: a sorted CD56 or NKG2C T cell subset, CD4+ or CD8+ T cells, or bulk PBMC T cells (not recorded which). Here the CDR3 reads CASSLLSGADDYTF. The whole variable domain, filled in from reference TRBV5-1 and TRBJ1-2, reads KAGVTQTPRYLIKTRGQQVTLSCSPISGHRSVSWYQQTPGQGLQFLFEYFSETQRNKGNFPGRFSGRQFSNSRSEMNVSTLELGDSALYLCASSLLSGADDYTFGSGTRLTVV.